Presented here are 12 T cell receptor beta chains from one specimen sequenced in a study of cytotoxic CD8 clonotypes in ibrutinib-treated CLL. TCRdb's copy holds only in-frame clones and misses some; the assay was immunoSEQ multiplex PCR. Of 27,000 or so clones listed, approximately 85% are singletons. Source: PBMCs, taken after 24 months of ibrutinib treatment. These receptors all stem from a human donor with chronic lymphocytic leukemia.

The genes are TRBV6-1 and TRBJ2-1; TRBD1 agrees at 7 bases. J lost 3 bases, V lost 11 bases, and 4 bases had no gene match. The CDR3 has 12 residues. CDR1 is MNHNS, CDR2 SASEGT, per germline. This CDR3 is CAGRTGYNEQFF. The CDR3 DNA follows: TGTGCCGGACGGACAGGCTACAATGAGCAGTTCTTC.

The rearrangement links TRBV6-1 to TRBJ1-2; perhaps TRBD1 as D (5 bases). V lost 8 bases and J lost 0, with 16 bases in between. The germline gives CDR1 MNHNS, CDR2 SASEGT. This CDR3 spans 15 amino acids. CDR3 DNA: TGTGCCAGCTGGGACGGGGGAACCGCTAACTATGGCTACACCTTC. This codes for CASWDGGTANYGYTF.

The chain is built from TRBV4-1 and TRBJ1-6; no clear D. Between the trimmed V and J ends, which lost 1 base and 4 bases, there was a span of 11 bases. CDR1 is MGHRA and CDR2 is YSYEKL in the germline V gene. This CDR3 has 16 residues. The CDR3: CASSQVGLGYNSPLHF. CDR3 bases: TGCGCCAGCAGCCAAGTGGGGTTGGGGTATAATTCACCCCTCCACTTT.

This chain joins TRBV7-8 and TRBJ1-2, with a possible D match to TRBD1 (6 bases). Germline V gene lookup returns CDR1 SGHVS and CDR2 FQNEAQ. Trimming removed 4 bases from V and 3 bases from J, with 12 bases in between. CDR3 length equals 14 residues. The CDR3 DNA sequence: TGTGCCAGCAGCTCGGAGGGGGAGTACTATGGCTACACCTTC. Translating gives CASSSEGEYYGYTF. Together with reference TRBV7-8 and TRBJ1-2, the CDR3 gives the full variable domain: GAGVSQSPRYKVAKRGQDVALRCDPISGHVSLFWYQQALGQGPEFLTYFQNEAQLDKSGLPSDRFFAERPEGSVSTLKIQRTQQEDSAVYLCASSSEGEYYGYTFGSGTRLTVV.

The V call is TRBV7-3, the J call TRBJ1-1, with D perhaps matching TRBD1 (6 bases). V lost 5 bases to trimming and J lost 3 bases, with 13 bases between them. There are 14 residues in the CDR3. Per the germline V gene, CDR1 is SGHTA and CDR2 is FQGTGA. CDR3 nucleotides: TGTGCCAGCAGCCCCACAGGGCGGGACACTGAAGCTTTCTTT. Translated: CASSPTGRDTEAFF.

The table lists this clone with a few counts. This rearrangement joins TRBV5-8 to TRBJ1-6; D is ambiguous. Per the germline V gene, CDR1 is SGHTS and CDR2 is YDEGEE. V lost 1 base and J 7 bases, leaving 6 bases between the germline ends. This CDR3 comprises 13 residues. CDR3 amino acids: CASSLRVNSPLHF. DNA for the CDR3: TGTGCCAGCAGCTTGAGGGTGAATTCACCCCTCCACTTT.

The genes are TRBV19 and TRBJ2-5; 8 bases line up with TRBD2. CDR1 is LNHDA, CDR2 SQIVND, per germline (reference sequence). The V gene end was trimmed by 3 bases and the J gene end by 1 base; junction bases not matched to a gene: 4. The CDR3 covers 15 residues. In DNA form, the CDR3 reads TGTGCCAGTAGTATTCTTAGCGGGATCCAAGAGACCCAGTACTTC. Its translation: CASSILSGIQETQYF.

The count of this clone is one. This chain uses TRBV9 with TRBJ1-4; D is perhaps TRBD1 (6 bases). The CDR3 has 17 residues. Per the germline V gene, CDR1 is SGDLS and CDR2 is YYNGEE. The germline V and J ends were trimmed by 4 bases and 0 bases, with 16 bases remaining between them. The CDR3 here is CASSPSGHLATNEKLFF. DNA of the CDR3: TGTGCCAGCAGCCCCTCGGGACACCTAGCAACTAATGAAAAACTGTTTTTT.

This clone has just a few counts. The chain has TRBV11-1 and TRBJ2-6, with D unclear. CDR1 is SGHAT, CDR2 FQDESV, per germline (reference sequence). This CDR3 has 16 residues. Between the trimmed V and J ends, which lost 2 bases and 0 bases, there was a span of 8 bases. CDR3 sequence: CASSLLIRSGANVLTF. CDR3 coding DNA: TGTGCCAGCAGCTTACTCATCCGCTCTGGGGCCAACGTCCTGACTTTC.

The genes are TRBV6-5 and TRBJ1-1; no reliable D call. The V and J ends lost 6 bases and 5 bases respectively, with 16 bases between them. Per germline, CDR1 MNHEY and CDR2 SVGAGI. CDR3 size: 14 residues. CDR3 protein: CASSTVSRNTEAFF. CDR3 coding DNA: TGTGCCAGCAGCACAGTCTCACGGAATACTGAAGCTTTCTTT.

J is TRBJ1-3 and V is TRBV5-4; weak D call: TRBD1 (5 bases). CDR1 is SGHNT, CDR2 YYREEE, per germline (reference sequence). The CDR3 is 17 amino acids. V was trimmed by 4 bases and J by 0 bases, leaving 17 bases between them. The CDR3 DNA reads TGTGCCAGCAGCGGGGGATCGGGGAAAGACTCTGGAAACACCATATATTTT. It yields the protein CASSGGSGKDSGNTIYF. Using reference TRBV5-4 and TRBJ1-3 for the parts outside the CDR3, the full variable domain is ETGVTQSPTHLIKTRGQQVTLRCSSQSGHNTVSWYQQALGQGPQFIFQYYREEENGRGNFPPRFSGLQFPNYSSELNVNALELDDSALYLCASSGGSGKDSGNTIYFGEGSWLTVV.

The gene calls are TRBV19 and TRBJ2-1, with 10 bases fitting TRBD1. Germline V gene data show CDR1 as LNHDA and CDR2 as SQIVND (reference sequence). The CDR3 spans 16 residues. After removal of 5 bases from V and 7 bases from J, the junction contained 11 bases not matched to a gene. CDR3 region: CASSPNRDRGINEQFF. The CDR3, as DNA: TGTGCCAGTAGTCCTAACCGGGACAGGGGTATAAATGAGCAGTTCTTC. Based on the CDR3 plus reference TRBV19 and TRBJ2-1, the full variable domain is DGGITQSPKYLFRKEGQNVTLSCEQNLNHDAMYWYRQDPGQGLRLIYYSQIVNDFQKGDIAEGYSVSREKKESFPLTVTSAQKNPTAFYLCASSPNRDRGINEQFFGPGTRLTVL.